This T cell receptor beta chain was sequenced in a study of T cells in Graves' hyperthyroidism and ophthalmopathy (dated by TCRdb to the late 2010s). Broadly, across the study: Peripheral blood was sampled at the time of initial diagnosis, prior to any treatment. To identify distinguishing TCR V-J signatures, a discovery cohort of 90 to 100 patients was used, comprising 43 with Graves' ophthalmopathy and about 59 with stable Graves' hyperthyroidism. Prospective prediction of ophthalmopathy was tested in an independent validation cohort of 18 to 20 hyperthyroidism patients and some 17 patients who later progressed to ophthalmopathy. The approximately 98 discovery patients were randomly divided into training and test sets at a 7:3 ratio. The study also compared thyroid tissue and blood T-cell repertoires from roughly 6 Graves' hyperthyroidism patients. After blood sampling, hyperthyroidism patients were treated with methimazole at a starting dose of 30 mg daily, and ophthalmopathy patients were treated with high-dose intravenous methylprednisolone. According to the paper, TCR Vbeta CDR3 sequencing was carried out on some 140 peripheral blood samples, which came from more than 40 ophthalmopathy, some 73 hyperthyroidism and roughly 17 progressor patients.

Amplification of TCR beta CDR3 regions was carried out from RNA transcripts. A first-round RT-PCR of the TCR CDR3 used the HTBI primer set with the Qiagen OneStep RT-PCR kit. Libraries were constructed in a second round of multiplex PCR, after which size selection and purification were carried out. Sequencing of the libraries was done on an Illumina HiSeq2000 using paired-end 100 bp reads. Concerning the study's data processing: SOAPnuke was used to process the raw data, with reads discarded if the reads contained adapters or uncalled bases, had a mean Phred below 15, or lacked an exact constant-primer or identifier match. COPE v1.2.5 was used to merge the high-quality paired reads, and each unique nucleotide sequence was defined as a clonotype. MiTCR v1.1 was used to align clonotypes to the IMGT TRBV, TRBD and TRBJ reference segments. The analysis included only V-J combinations with a frequency above 0.0001, which together covered over 98% of the repertoires. A TCS score was defined as the ratio between F50 (clonal expansion) and ExV (chaos), using BLOSUM62-based TCRdist between CDR3 peptides within each V-J. Welch's t-statistics and random forest reduced 500 to 550 V-J features to 13, which were used in a naive Bayes classifier (R e1071). TCRdb reprocessed the public reads (quality trimming at Q25 with fastp, clone calling with MiXCR) and kept in-frame beta chains. Each record represents a unique CDR3 protein, reported with the most common genes and DNA among its rows. The V and J calls shown here were made by TCRdb, not taken from the authors' results. A total of hundreds of thousands of distinct CDR3 sequences appear in this sample, about 15% of them only once. The ten top clones hold about a tenth of the sample.

This clonotype was counted many times. Which antigen it targets is not known. No qualities accompany the bases; no much larger clone lies one base away. Graves' hyperthyroidism was defined as stable when no progression to ophthalmopathy occurred over 18 months of follow-up. Hyperthyroidism patients were aged 18 to 65 years and newly diagnosed, with disease duration of less than 2 months. Any patient with an uncontrolled infection, another autoimmune disease, pregnancy or lactation was excluded. Clinical symptoms, serum thyroxine and TRAb, thyroid ultrasound, and orbital computed tomography formed the basis for the diagnoses. PBMCs were separated from under 12 ml of fresh peripheral blood using Ficoll-Paque density gradient centrifugation. Total RNA was extracted using Trizol reagent, and RNA quality was assessed on an Agilent 2100 Bioanalyzer. The investigation overall reported the following: No statistical method was used to set the sample size in advance, and investigators knew the group allocation. A model built on a 13 V-J signature distinguished ophthalmopathy from stable hyperthyroidism, reaching 87.88% sensitivity and 81.08% specificity in cross-validation and 80%/75% in testing. In validation, progression to ophthalmopathy was predicted by the model with around 70% sensitivity and 72.22% specificity, a median of 6.5 months before onset. Most expanded thyroid clonotypes (frequency above 0.001) were also detected in blood, a finding suggesting that blood repertoires may reflect thyroid immune responses.

From the germline V gene, CDR1 is SGHTA and CDR2 is FQGTGA. The CDR3 spans 15 residues, from the cysteine through the phenylalanine. The CDR3 DNA has 45 bases and is translated from base 1. Trimming costs V 4 bases and J 5 bases, and their ends lie 15 bases apart. The sequence derives from a woman aged 18-29 years with Graves' hyperthyroidism. The sequenced sample consisted of blood. This chain is built from TRBV7-3 and TRBJ2-1; the D gene is perhaps TRBD2, on 6 matching bases. CDR3 region: CASSSAGTGDNEQFF. The DNA reads TGTGCCAGCAGCTCCGCCGGGACTGGAGACAATGAGCAGTTCTTC.